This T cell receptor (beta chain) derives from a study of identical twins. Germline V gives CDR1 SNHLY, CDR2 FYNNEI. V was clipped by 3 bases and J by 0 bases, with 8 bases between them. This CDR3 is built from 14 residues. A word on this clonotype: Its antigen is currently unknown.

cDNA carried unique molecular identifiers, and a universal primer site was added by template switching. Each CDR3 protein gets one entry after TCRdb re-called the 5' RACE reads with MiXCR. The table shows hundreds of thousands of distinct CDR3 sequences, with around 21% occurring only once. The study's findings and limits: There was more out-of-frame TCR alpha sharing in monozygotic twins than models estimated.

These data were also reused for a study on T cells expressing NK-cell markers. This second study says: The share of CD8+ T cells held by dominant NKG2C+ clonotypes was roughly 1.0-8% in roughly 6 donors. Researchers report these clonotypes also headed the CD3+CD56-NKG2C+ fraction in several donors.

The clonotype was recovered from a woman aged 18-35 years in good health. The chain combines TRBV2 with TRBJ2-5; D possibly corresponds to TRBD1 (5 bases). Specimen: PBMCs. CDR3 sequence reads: CASSEGRYQETQYF. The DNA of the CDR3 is TGTGCCAGCAGTGAGGGGCGGTACCAAGAGACCCAGTACTTC.